Listed below are T cell receptor beta chains from one sample, sequenced in a study of Ad26.COV2.S vaccination and SARS-CoV-2 variants. Clones were sequenced by immunoSEQ multiplex PCR, and TCRdb holds only the in-frame ones, with some missing. This sample carries about 140,000 clones, roughly 88% of them seen once, and the ten largest clones take 5%. The sample in question was peripheral blood, obtained after recovery from COVID-19. These receptors were collected from a human donor who had recovered from COVID-19. Both conserved end residues are part of each CDR3. A D gene is named only where the DNA matches it firmly. Rows may omit the clone size; those that give it use once, few, many or a size class.

NA | TRBJ1-5 | NA | TRBV5-6 | CASSLQGYYNQPQHF | TGTGCCAGCAGCTTGCAGGGGTATTACAATCAGCCCCAGCATTTT
NA | TRBJ1-4 | NA | TRBV28 | CASSSPTNEKLFF | TGTGCCAGCAGCTCACCAACTAATGAAAAACTGTTTTTT
NA | TRBJ2-3 | NA | TRBV6-2/TRBV6-3 | CASSYVSPSTDTQYF | TGTGCCAGCAGTTACGTCAGCCCTAGCACAGATACGCAGTATTTT
NA | TRBJ2-1 | TRBD1 | TRBV28 | CASSPRTGGFYNEQFF | TGTGCCAGCAGTCCCAGGACAGGGGGTTTTTACAATGAGCAGTTCTTC
NA | TRBJ2-2 | TRBD1 | TRBV2 | CASSRDRNTGELFF | TGTGCCAGCAGTCGGGACAGGAACACCGGGGAGCTGTTTTTT
few | TRBJ2-2 | TRBD1 | TRBV2 | CASRGTGTGELFF | TGTGCCAGCAGGGGGACAGGGACCGGGGAGCTGTTTTTT
few | TRBJ2-1 | TRBD1 | TRBV6-5 | CASRWDRELRGEQFF | TGTGCCAGCCGTTGGGACAGGGAGTTGCGGGGTGAGCAGTTCTTC
NA | TRBJ2-3 | NA | TRBV6-2/TRBV6-3 | CASSYTYSNTQYF | TGTGCCAGCAGTTATACCTATTCAAACACGCAGTATTTT
NA | TRBJ1-2 | TRBD1 | TRBV4-3 | CASSQDLTGSNYGYTF | TGCGCCAGCAGCCAAGATTTGACAGGGTCTAACTATGGCTACACCTTC
few | TRBJ1-5 | NA | TRBV28 | CASSFRANQPQHF | TGTGCCAGCAGTTTCAGGGCTAATCAGCCCCAGCATTTT
NA | TRBJ1-2 | NA | TRBV7-2 | CASSLGPANYGYTF | TGTGCCAGCAGCTTAGGTCCAGCTAACTATGGCTACACCTTC
NA | TRBJ1-1 | TRBD1 | TRBV5-1 | CASSRGGTGVEAFF | TGCGCCAGCAGCCGTGGGGGAACAGGGGTAGAAGCTTTCTTT
NA | TRBJ1-5 | TRBD1 | TRBV6-6 | CASSGPGGGAWQPQHF | TGTGCCAGCAGCGGCCCGGGAGGGGGCGCATGGCAGCCCCAGCATTTT
NA | TRBJ2-3 | NA | TRBV10-3 | CAISESRQYFTDTQYF | TGTGCCATCAGTGAGTCCCGACAATACTTTACAGATACGCAGTATTTT
NA | TRBJ2-7 | NA | TRBV6-2/TRBV6-3 | CASSYSALYEQYF | TGTGCCAGCAGTTACTCGGCCCTCTACGAGCAGTACTTC
NA | TRBJ1-6 | NA | TRBV7-9 | CASSENPPRNSPLHF | TGTGCCAGCAGCGAAAACCCGCCGAGGAATTCACCCCTCCACTTT
NA | TRBJ2-7 | NA | TRBV6-5 | CASSYTRSSYEQYF | TGTGCCAGCAGTTACACCCGTTCCTCCTACGAGCAGTACTTC
NA | TRBJ1-4 | TRBD1 | TRBV5-5 | CASSLAGTGYEKLFF | TGTGCCAGCAGCTTGGCTGGGACAGGTTATGAAAAACTGTTTTTT
NA | TRBJ2-7 | NA | TRBV6-5 | CASSRRQNSYEQYF | TGTGCCAGCAGCCGCAGACAGAACTCCTACGAGCAGTACTTC
few | TRBJ1-1 | NA | TRBV28 | CASRDRGEAFF | TGTGCCAGCAGAGATCGGGGTGAAGCTTTCTTT
NA | TRBJ2-1 | NA | TRBV7-6 | CASSPLLGSYNEQFF | TGTGCCAGCAGCCCACTGTTAGGATCCTACAATGAGCAGTTCTTC
NA | TRBJ2-1 | TRBD2 | TRBV6-5 | CASSYGGLASDEQFF | TGTGCCAGCAGTTACGGGGGACTAGCCTCCGATGAGCAGTTCTTC
NA | TRBJ2-1 | NA | TRBV4-3 | CASSHGPGGTEQFF | TGCGCCAGCAGCCACGGTCCCGGGGGTACTGAGCAGTTCTTC
once | TRBJ2-5 | TRBD2 | TRBV9 | CASSVAGGRQETQYF | TGTGCCAGCAGCGTCGCGGGGGGCCGACAAGAGACCCAGTACTTC
NA | TRBJ2-2 | NA | TRBV9 | CASSVGRGRGGELFF | TGTGCCAGCAGCGTCGGACGGGGGCGAGGCGGGGAGCTGTTTTTT
few | TRBJ1-6 | NA | TRBV3-1/TRBV3-2 | CASSQGQSYNSPLHF | TGTGCCAGCAGCCAAGGACAGTCCTATAATTCACCCCTCCACTTT
once | TRBJ1-6 | NA | TRBV28 | CASSLGTVNNSPLHF | TGTGCCAGCAGTTTGGGTACAGTCAATAATTCACCCCTCCACTTT
NA | TRBJ2-5 | TRBD2 | TRBV6-2/TRBV6-3 | CASSFGLAGPPETQYF | TGTGCCAGCAGTTTTGGACTAGCGGGGCCGCCAGAGACCCAGTACTTC
once | TRBJ1-6 | NA | TRBV7-2 | CASSPKTGSSYNSPLHF | TGTGCCAGCAGCCCTAAGACAGGAAGCTCCTATAATTCACCCCTCCACTTT
NA | TRBJ1-3 | TRBD1 | TRBV4-1 | CASSQYGQGARNTIYF | TGCGCCAGCAGCCAATACGGACAGGGGGCGAGAAACACCATATATTTT
once | TRBJ1-2 | TRBD1 | TRBV2 | CASSEDPGGFYGYTF | TGTGCCAGCAGTGAAGATCCAGGGGGATTCTATGGCTACACCTTC
NA | TRBJ2-7 | TRBD1 | TRBV25-1 | CASSEYEPGQGAHEQYF | TGTGCCAGCAGTGAGTACGAACCGGGACAGGGAGCCCACGAGCAGTACTTC
few | TRBJ1-5 | NA | TRBV6-2/TRBV6-3 | CASSDSNQPQHF | TGTGCCAGCAGCGATAGCAATCAGCCCCAGCATTTT
NA | TRBJ1-3 | NA | TRBV28 | CASGQFNTIYF | TGTGCCAGTGGACAGTTTAACACCATATATTTT
once | TRBJ1-3 | NA | TRBV2 | CASSEDPTSGNTIYF | TGTGCCAGCAGTGAAGACCCAACCTCTGGAAACACCATATATTTT
NA | TRBJ2-6 | NA | TRBV24-1 | CARTGLPQGANVLTF | TGTGCCAGGACGGGACTGCCCCAAGGGGCCAACGTCCTGACTTTC
NA | TRBJ2-7 | NA | TRBV11-2 | CASSLGPGGYEQYF | TGTGCCAGCAGCTTAGGCCCTGGGGGGTACGAGCAGTACTTC
NA | TRBJ2-1 | TRBD1 | TRBV4-1 | CASSQTGTGGHEQFF | TGCGCCAGCAGTCAAACCGGGACAGGGGGCCATGAGCAGTTCTTC
once | TRBJ1-4 | NA | TRBV7-9 | CASSRHEKLFF | TGTGCCAGCAGCCGTCATGAAAAACTGTTTTTT
NA | TRBJ2-3 | NA | TRBV5-6 | CASSLNPGMGDTQYF | TGTGCCAGCAGCTTGAATCCGGGGATGGGAGATACGCAGTATTTT
NA | TRBJ1-1 | NA | TRBV10-2 | CATKKNTATLNTEAFF | TGCGCCACCAAAAAAAATACAGCTACCCTGAACACTGAAGCTTTCTTT
NA | TRBJ2-1 | NA | TRBV6-6 | CASSSGPYEQFF | TGTGCCAGCAGTTCCGGTCCATATGAGCAGTTCTTC
NA | TRBJ2-2 | NA | TRBV19 | CASNPTGNTGELFF | TGTGCCAGTAACCCGACGGGGAACACCGGGGAGCTGTTTTTT
NA | TRBJ1-4 | TRBD1 | TRBV7-2 | CASSTQGALNEKLFF | TGTGCCAGCAGCACGCAGGGGGCTCTCAATGAAAAACTGTTTTTT
NA | TRBJ2-2 | NA | TRBV3-1/TRBV3-2 | CASVAGSKNTGELFF | TGTGCCAGCGTTGCCGGGTCAAAGAACACCGGGGAGCTGTTTTTT
NA | TRBJ1-5 | NA | TRBV28 | CASLTFRGLETQHF | TGTGCCAGCCTTACCTTCAGGGGCCTGGAAACCCAGCATTTT
NA | TRBJ2-6 | TRBD1 | TRBV18 | CASSKTGGASGANVLTF | TGTGCCAGCTCTAAAACAGGGGGCGCGTCCGGGGCCAACGTCCTGACTTTC
NA | TRBJ2-7 | TRBD1 | TRBV5-1 | CASSMPGQGSYEQYF | TGCGCCAGCAGCATGCCGGGACAGGGTTCCTACGAGCAGTACTTC
NA | TRBJ1-2 | NA | TRBV15 | CATSSGRNLEGYTF | TGTGCCACCAGCAGTGGACGGAACCTGGAGGGCTACACCTTC
NA | TRBJ1-2 | TRBD1 | TRBV9 | CASSYSGQTYGYTF | TGTGCCAGCAGCTATTCGGGACAGACCTATGGCTACACCTTC
NA | TRBJ2-3 | TRBD1 | TRBV6-6 | CASSRDRRTDTQYF | TGTGCCAGCAGTCGGGACAGGCGGACAGATACGCAGTATTTT
NA | TRBJ1-5 | TRBD1 | TRBV28 | CASSSNRGQEQPQHF | TGTGCCAGCAGTTCAAACAGGGGTCAGGAGCAGCCCCAGCATTTT
NA | TRBJ1-4 | TRBD1 | TRBV2 | CASSAPGTGDEKLFF | TGTGCCAGCAGTGCCCCGGGGACAGGAGATGAAAAACTGTTTTTT
NA | TRBJ2-7 | NA | TRBV30 | CAWSVPGYEQYF | TGTGCCTGGAGTGTCCCTGGCTACGAGCAGTACTTC
NA | TRBJ1-2 | TRBD1 | TRBV4-3 | CASSQDDRVNYGYTF | TGCGCCAGCAGCCAAGATGACAGGGTCAACTATGGCTACACCTTC
NA | TRBJ1-3 | NA | TRBV6-5 | CASSYSTGEIGNTIYF | TGTGCCAGCAGTTACTCGACCGGGGAAATAGGAAACACCATATATTTT
NA | TRBJ1-5 | NA | TRBV5-8 | CASSTHSNQPQHF | TGTGCCAGCAGCACCCATAGCAATCAGCCCCAGCATTTT
NA | TRBJ1-2 | NA | TRBV7-9 | CASSPRLVLYGYTF | TGTGCCAGCAGCCCTCGCCTCGTTCTCTATGGCTACACCTTC
once | TRBJ2-7 | NA | TRBV28 | CASSYGHGSSYEQYF | TGTGCCAGCAGCTACGGACATGGGAGCTCCTACGAGCAGTACTTC